The sequence of this TCR beta chain was determined in a study of blood T cell repertoires in COVID-19. At the level of the study: Acute-phase and convalescent COVID-19 samples originated in the United States, Italy and Spain. The cDNA or gDNA used as material had been derived from T cells, B-cell-depleted T cells, or PBMCs.

The germline gives CDR1 DFQATT, CDR2 SNEGSKA (reference sequence). The CDR3 runs 13 residues. V gave up 7 bases and J gave up 4 bases; unmatched junction bases: 7. In the study's own analysis: From reference gene primer amplification, estimates of nucleated cell counts were derived. The repertoire was sequenced with immunoSEQ multiplex PCR; TCRdb's copy has only in-frame clones and lacks some. V, J and clone size derive from that table, while D and trimming were established from the DNA sequence. The table records 95,000 to 120,000 clones, around nine tenths of them present only once. The receptor was derived from a woman in her 70s who had recovered from COVID-19. Source material: peripheral blood. This rearrangement joins TRBV20-1 to TRBJ2-3; TRBD2 matches at 8 bases. The CDR3 DNA is TGCAGTGTGAGTGATAGCGGGGCAGATACGCAGTATTTT. Its protein is CSVSDSGADTQYF.